The 27 T cell receptor beta chains given below trace back to one sample, sequenced in a study of response to subunit inactivated influenza vaccine. TCRdb independently ran MiXCR on the RT-PCR reads; one entry per CDR3 protein. The sample has a few hundred thousand distinct CDR3 sequences, around a fifth seen once; the top ten hold 10% to 13%. The source material was PBMCs from blood, sampled about 20 months after vaccination. These receptors originate from a man between 50 and 75 years old who received an inactivated influenza vaccine.

This clonotype showed up just a few times. The rearrangement joins TRBV12-3 or TRBV12-4 to TRBJ1-1, with D possibly matching TRBD1 (6 bases). This CDR3 has 14 residues. V was shortened by 5 bases and J by 6 bases, with 16 bases between the two germline ends. As DNA, the CDR3 is TGTGCCAGCAGTGAAACCGGGACAAACTCTGAAGCTTTCTTT. This encodes CASSETGTNSEAFF.

This clonotype has ten or more counts. The chain is built from TRBV7-3 and TRBJ1-1; D might be TRBD1 (6 bases). CDR1 and CDR2 (germline): SGHTA, FQGTGA. Trimming left V 5 bases short and J 3 bases short, with 13 bases between. The CDR3 is 14 residues long. The CDR3 nucleotides are TGTGCCAGCAGCGCAGGGGCAAGGGACACTGAAGCTTTCTTT. Protein product: CASSAGARDTEAFF.

The chain has TRBV14 and TRBJ1-1; D possibly corresponds to TRBD1 (5 bases). The CDR3 sequence is 15 residues long. Germline V CDR1 and CDR2: SGHDN, FVKESK. V lost 3 bases and J 5 bases, leaving 16 bases between the germline ends. This CDR3 is CASSQSGGRATEAFF. The DNA for the CDR3 is TGTGCCAGCAGCCAGTCGGGCGGCAGGGCGACTGAAGCTTTCTTT.

This clonotype was recorded a few times. CDR3 protein: CASSLANRGYGYTF. DNA for the CDR3: TGTGCCAGCAGTTTGGCAAACAGGGGCTATGGCTACACCTTC. The chain has TRBV28 and TRBJ1-2, with 7 bases matching TRBD1. V lost 3 bases to trimming and J lost 4 bases; unmatched junction nucleotides: 5. Germline V gene lookup returns CDR1 MDHEN and CDR2 SYDVKM. CDR3 size: 14 residues.

This clonotype was counted a few times. The chain carries TRBV25-1 and TRBJ1-6; TRBD1 matches at 8 bases. The CDR3 is made up of 16 amino acids. V shed 4 bases and J 4 bases; nucleotides not matched to a gene: 6. From germline, CDR1 is MGHDK and CDR2 SYGVNS. The CDR3 nucleotides read TGTGCCAGCAGTGGAATGGACAGGGCTTATAATTCACCCCTCCACTTT. It codes for CASSGMDRAYNSPLHF.

This sequence joins TRBV15 and TRBJ1-5; D may be TRBD1 (5 bases). There are 14 residues in the CDR3. From germline, CDR1 is LNHNV and CDR2 YYDKDF (reference sequence). The V gene lost 9 bases and the J gene lost 0 bases, with 12 bases spanning the gap. The CDR3, as DNA: TGTGCCACAGGAAGGACATATAGCAATCAGCCCCAGCATTTT. It yields the protein CATGRTYSNQPQHF.

This clonotype was counted many times. The chain carries TRBV7-6 and TRBJ2-3; 7 bases fit TRBD2. V lost 0 bases, J lost 0 bases, and 3 bases stayed unmatched. Germline V gene lookup returns CDR1 SGHVS and CDR2 FNYEAQ. This CDR3 has 16 amino acids. The CDR3 loop is CASSLAAGASTDTQYF. The CDR3 DNA reads as TGTGCCAGCAGCTTAGCGGCGGGAGCTAGCACAGATACGCAGTATTTT. Together with reference TRBV7-6 and TRBJ2-3, the CDR3 gives the full variable domain: GAGVSQSPRYKVTKRGQDVALRCDPISGHVSLYWYRQALGQGPEFLTYFNYEAQQDKSGLPNDRFSAERPEGSISTLTIQRTEQRDSAMYRCASSLAAGASTDTQYFGPGTRLTVL.

This clonotype appeared many times. This chain uses TRBV18 with TRBJ2-3; the D is unclear. CDR3 length: 13 residues. Germline assignment: CDR1 KGHSH and CDR2 LQKENI. Trimming stripped 5 bases from V and 2 bases from J, with 8 bases between. The CDR3 sequence is CASSWAATDTQYF. Written as DNA, the CDR3 is TGTGCCAGCTCATGGGCCGCCACAGATACGCAGTATTTT.

The V and J genes are TRBV28 and TRBJ1-2; D is possibly TRBD1 (5 bases). The CDR3 extends over 15 amino acids. The V and J ends lost 4 bases and 4 bases respectively, with 16 bases between them. CDR1 is MDHEN and CDR2 is SYDVKM in the germline V gene. The CDR3 region has the DNA TGTGCCAGCAGTTCGGCAGGTCGGGGGGGCTATGGCTACACCTTC. Encoded protein: CASSSAGRGGYGYTF.

The V and J genes are TRBV7-9 and TRBJ1-1; D not resolved. Germline V CDR1 and CDR2: SEHNR, FQNEAQ (reference sequence). The CDR3 spans 14 residues. V dropped 2 bases and J dropped 6 bases, with 13 bases sitting between them. This CDR3 reads CASSLTAGIAEAFF. CDR3 bases: TGTGCCAGCAGCTTAACGGCAGGAATTGCTGAAGCTTTCTTT.

The V and J genes are TRBV28 and TRBJ1-1; possible D gene TRBD1, 6 bases. CDR1 is MDHEN, CDR2 SYDVKM, per germline. The CDR3 totals 14 residues. Trimming cost V 6 bases and J 2 bases, with 13 bases left between them. The CDR3 reads CASREGVTNTEAFF. In DNA, the CDR3 is TGTGCCAGCAGGGAGGGGGTAACTAACACTGAAGCTTTCTTT. The full variable domain, rest sourced from reference TRBV28 and TRBJ1-1, is DVKVTQSSRYLVKRTGEKVFLECVQDMDHENMFWYRQDPGLGLRLIYFSYDVKMKEKGDIPEGYSVSREKKERFSLILESASTNQTSMYLCASREGVTNTEAFFGQGTRLTVV.

This clonotype showed up just a few times. The CDR3 DNA sequence: TGTGCCAGCAGCCAAGACCGGACAGGCGATTACGAGCAGTACTTC. It codes for CASSQDRTGDYEQYF. The rearrangement joins TRBV4-2 to TRBJ2-7; 7 bases are shared with TRBD1. The CDR3 is 15 amino acids. CDR1 is LGHNA and CDR2 is YNFKEQ in the germline V gene. With V trimmed by 0 bases and J by 4 bases, 6 bases remained unmatched.

This clonotype was counted between two and nine times. The chain combines TRBV10-3 with TRBJ1-1, with a tentative D call TRBD1 (6 bases). This CDR3 is 13 amino acids long. The V end lost 3 bases, the J end lost 5 bases, and 10 bases lay between the germline ends. CDR1 is ENHRY and CDR2 is SYGVKD in the germline V gene. This CDR3 reads CAISEGGRTEAFF. Written as DNA, the CDR3 is TGTGCCATCAGTGAAGGGGGGCGGACTGAAGCTTTCTTT.

This clonotype appeared a few times. In nucleotides, the CDR3 is TGTGCCAGCAGTTACTTTGGAGGAGAAGGCTACACCTTC. Residues: CASSYFGGEGYTF. The chain has TRBV6-5 and TRBJ1-2, with D unclear. CDR3 length: 13 residues. The V and J ends lost 1 base and 8 bases respectively, with 11 bases between them. Germline CDR1 MNHEY, CDR2 SVGAGI.

The chain joins TRBV2 to TRBJ2-1, with D possibly matching TRBD2 (5 bases). Germline CDR1 reads SNHLY; CDR2 reads FYNNEI. V lost 4 bases, J lost 3 bases, and 13 bases lay in between. The CDR3 length is 15 residues. CDR3 sequence reads: CASSAGGFDYNEQFF. DNA for the CDR3: TGTGCCAGCAGTGCCGGCGGGTTTGACTACAATGAGCAGTTCTTC.

This clonotype came up a few times. The chain is built from TRBV4-3 and TRBJ1-4; D unresolved. Germline lookup yields CDR1 LGHNA and CDR2 YSLEER. The CDR3 consists of 15 residues. V was clipped by 0 bases and J by 6 bases, with 11 bases between them. CDR3 sequence: CASSQDTGRHEKLFF. DNA for the CDR3: TGCGCCAGCAGCCAAGATACCGGACGGCATGAAAAACTGTTTTTT.

The CDR3 here is CSATIQGRFSPLHF. Written as DNA, the CDR3 is TGCAGTGCAACGATACAGGGGCGATTTTCACCCCTCCACTTT. This chain joins TRBV20-1 and TRBJ1-6; TRBD1 matches 7 bases. From germline, CDR1 is DFQATT and CDR2 SNEGSKA (reference sequence). V lost 6 bases to trimming and J lost 9 bases; unmatched junction nucleotides: 11. This CDR3 is built from 14 residues.

This clonotype has more than one count but fewer than ten. The rearrangement uses TRBV28 and TRBJ1-2; TRBD1 matches 8 bases. The V gene end was trimmed by 9 bases and the J gene end by 5 bases; junction bases not matched to a gene: 14. In germline, CDR1 is MDHEN, CDR2 SYDVKM. The CDR3 contains 15 residues. Written as DNA, the CDR3 is TGTGCCAGTACGAATCCCAGGGGGCGGGAATATGGCTACACCTTC. This translates into CASTNPRGREYGYTF.

The rearrangement joins TRBV5-4 to TRBJ2-1, with D unclear. Germline loops: CDR1 SGHNT, CDR2 YYREEE (reference sequence). The CDR3 totals 12 residues. V lost 0 bases to trimming and J lost 8 bases, with 6 bases between them. CDR3 sequence reads: CASSLARYEQFF. In DNA form, the CDR3 reads TGTGCCAGCAGCTTGGCCCGTTATGAGCAGTTCTTC. The whole variable domain, remainder taken from reference TRBV5-4 and TRBJ2-1, is ETGVTQSPTHLIKTRGQQVTLRCSSQSGHNTVSWYQQALGQGPQFIFQYYREEENGRGNFPPRFSGLQFPNYSSELNVNALELDDSALYLCASSLARYEQFFGPGTRLTVL.

The count of this clonotype is one. The chain links TRBV7-6 to TRBJ2-5; TRBD2 matches 7 bases. From germline, CDR1 is SGHVS and CDR2 FNYEAQ. CDR3 length: 13 amino acids. With 5 bases clipped from V and 4 bases from J, the junction kept 4 bases outside the gene matches. The CDR3 loop is CASSPGRRETQYF. CDR3 DNA sequence: TGTGCCAGCAGCCCCGGGAGGAGAGAGACCCAGTACTTC.

This clonotype has a handful of counts. The gene calls are TRBV6-2 or TRBV6-3 and TRBJ1-2; D gene uncertain. The CDR3 spans 13 residues. CDR1 is MNHEY and CDR2 is SVGEGT in the germline V gene. Trimming left V 4 bases short and J 3 bases short, with 9 bases between. CDR3 sequence (DNA): TGTGCCAGCAGTTCAAGGCCCTACTATGGCTACACCTTC. Its translation is CASSSRPYYGYTF.

V and J are TRBV7-8 and TRBJ2-5, with D unresolved. The germline V and J ends were trimmed by 7 bases and 5 bases, with 11 bases remaining between them. Germline V lookup: CDR1 SGHVS, CDR2 FQNEAQ. The CDR3 is 12 amino acids. The CDR3 DNA reads as TGTGCCAGCATAGGCGTGTCGGAGACCCAGTACTTC. Protein sequence: CASIGVSETQYF.

The chain couples TRBV7-2 to TRBJ2-5; D gene uncertain. V lost 4 bases and J 7 bases, leaving 7 bases between the germline ends. From germline, CDR1 is SGHTA and CDR2 FQGNSA. This CDR3 has 11 amino acids. In nucleotides, the CDR3 is TGTGCCAGCAGCTCCTCGGTGACCCAGTACTTC. Protein: CASSSSVTQYF.

V is TRBV12-3 or TRBV12-4 and J is TRBJ2-4, with a weak D call TRBD2 (5 bases). CDR3 size: 17 residues. V was pared by 0 bases and J by 4 bases, with 16 bases between. The CDR3 DNA follows: TGTGCCAGCAGTTTAGCGGCATATACGGGATTAAAAAACATTCAGTACTTC. Translation gives CASSLAAYTGLKNIQYF.

The chain carries TRBV10-3 and TRBJ1-5; D call uncertain. The germline V gene has CDR1 ENHRY and CDR2 SYGVKD. V lost 4 bases and J 2 bases, leaving 6 bases between the germline ends. The CDR3 sequence is 13 residues long. CDR3 sequence reads: CAISVDGNQPQHF. Here the CDR3 DNA reads TGTGCCATCAGTGTCGACGGCAATCAGCCCCAGCATTTT.

This chain links TRBV6-2 or TRBV6-3 with TRBJ2-3; tentatively, D is TRBD2 (6 bases). Trimming shortened V by 7 bases and J by 0 bases, and 14 bases separated the two germline ends. CDR3 length: 15 residues. The germline CDR1 and CDR2 sequences are MNHEY and SVGEGT. Written as DNA, the CDR3 is TGTGCCAGCACTCTCCCTGCGGGAAGCACAGATACGCAGTATTTT. Protein: CASTLPAGSTDTQYF.

V gene TRBV20-1 combines with J gene TRBJ2-3; TRBD2 matches 7 bases. V lost 5 bases and J lost 2; bases outside the gene matches: 7. Germline V gene data show CDR1 as DFQATT and CDR2 as SNEGSKA (reference sequence). The CDR3 consists of 14 residues. The CDR3 DNA follows: TGCAGTGCTCCCGTCGCGGGAGTCACAGATACGCAGTATTTT. Its protein is CSAPVAGVTDTQYF.